This entry describes one TCR beta chain. The antigen remains unidentified. The sample belongs to a study of cytomegalovirus exposure and HLA in healthy donors. For the study at large: Prior work identified more than 90 million unique TCR beta sequences in around 170 million T cells. Overall study findings and caveats: From TCR beta sequences, most subjects' HLA-A and HLA-B alleles were reportedly predicted accurately. Analyzed later, association rates of TCRs varied across HLA loci, with DRB1 most and HLA-C fewest.

Vbeta (60) and Jbeta (13) primers were used in the PCR. Assay: immunoSEQ multiplex PCR; the TCRdb copy retains only in-frame clones and omits some. The sample includes some 190,000 clones, around 75% of them seen just once. The CDR3 covers 15 residues. Germline CDR1 and CDR2: MDHEN and SYDVKM. The V segment lost 3 bases and the J segment 7 bases; nucleotides outside the gene matches: 9. The chain couples TRBV28 to TRBJ2-1; 7 bases match TRBD2. The sequencing sample was made of PBMCs. The receptor comes from a female donor in good health and CMV-seronegative. The CDR3 protein is CASSFRGRAGNEQFF. The CDR3 DNA is TGTGCCAGCAGTTTCCGGGGGAGGGCCGGGAATGAGCAGTTCTTC.